The entry that follows covers one TCR beta chain sequence. The data originate from a study of blood T cell repertoires in COVID-19. Across the study: Both acute and convalescent COVID-19 samples were obtained from the United States, Italy and Spain. T cells, B-cell-depleted T cells, or PBMCs supplied cDNA or gDNA.

V lost 0 bases, J lost 6 bases, and 9 bases lay in between. Looked up from germline, CDR1 is SGDLS and CDR2 is YYNGEE. The CDR3 has 13 residues. Original handling: Reference gene primer amplification in the assay estimated nucleated cell counts. The data were produced by immunoSEQ multiplex PCR, yet TCRdb's version contains in-frame clones alone and is incomplete. Clone size and V and J calls were adopted from that table, with D and trimming inferred from the DNA. Of about 330,000 clones detected, approximately 85% appear once; the ten largest clones hold around 7.2%. Sample: peripheral blood. The V and J genes are TRBV9 and TRBJ1-2; D possibly corresponds to TRBD1 (5 bases). The receptor was isolated from a human donor in a cohort sampled during active COVID-19. CDR3 DNA: TGTGCCAGCAGCGTAGCTCCGACAGATGGCTACACCTTC. Translated, it gives CASSVAPTDGYTF. The whole variable domain, filled in from reference TRBV9 and TRBJ1-2, reads DSGVTQTPKHLITATGQRVTLRCSPRSGDLSVYWYQQSLDQGLQFLIQYYNGEERAKGNILERFSAQQFPDLHSELNLSSLELGDSALYFCASSVAPTDGYTFGSGTRLTVV.